These T cell receptor beta chains were read from a single sample in a study of Ad26.COV2.S vaccination and SARS-CoV-2 variants. Here immunoSEQ multiplex PCR was the method, and the copy in TCRdb shows in-frame clones only, minus some. The sample contains roughly 420,000 clones, 80% to 90% of which appear only once. This sample comprised peripheral blood, obtained in a trial of Ad26.COV2.S vaccine versus placebo. The origin of the receptors is a person between 18 and 65 years old who received the Ad26.COV2.S COVID-19 vaccine or a placebo. Both conserved end residues are part of each CDR3. The D gene is left open where the match is weak. Not every row has a clone size; where given, it reads once, few, many or a size class.

>TRBD1|NA|TRBV5-1|TRBJ1-2
CASSLHEQGGDGYTF
TGCGCCAGCAGCTTGCATGAGCAGGGGGGCGATGGCTACACCTTC
>NA|once|TRBV5-1|TRBJ2-7
CASRLGEDSEQYF
TGCGCCAGCCGCCTCGGCGAGGATTCCGAGCAGTACTTC
>NA|NA|TRBV9|TRBJ1-1
CASSVAGVATEAFF
TGTGCCAGCAGCGTAGCTGGCGTGGCCACTGAAGCTTTCTTT
>NA|NA|TRBV19|TRBJ2-1
CASSIMRNGYNEQFF
TGTGCCAGTAGTATAATGAGGAACGGCTACAATGAGCAGTTCTTC
>NA|NA|TRBV5-1|TRBJ1-6
CASSLENSPLHF
TGCGCCAGCAGCTTGGAAAATTCACCCCTCCACTTT
>NA|NA|TRBV5-1|TRBJ1-2
CASSLGSTSNYGYTF
TGCGCCAGCAGCTTGGGGAGTACCTCTAACTATGGCTACACCTTC
>NA|NA|TRBV16|TRBJ2-6
CASSRQIPAAGANVLTF
TGTGCCAGCAGCCGCCAAATACCGGCTGCTGGGGCCAACGTCCTGACTTTC
>NA|NA|TRBV11-3|TRBJ2-5
CASSLDHWSGTQYF
TGTGCCAGCAGCTTAGATCATTGGTCCGGGACCCAGTACTTC
>TRBD2|NA|TRBV6-6|TRBJ2-1
CASSSEVGTSVFF
TGTGCCAGCAGTTCGGAGGTCGGGACTAGCGTGTTCTTC
>TRBD1|NA|TRBV28|TRBJ1-5
CASSRDRGNQPQHF
TGTGCCAGCAGTAGGGACAGGGGGAATCAGCCCCAGCATTTT
>NA|NA|TRBV19|TRBJ1-2
CASSMLPYGYTF
TGTGCCAGTAGTATGCTTCCGTATGGCTACACCTTC
>NA|NA|TRBV10-3|TRBJ1-1
CAIRPMVPGTEAFF
TGTGCCATCCGTCCCATGGTCCCCGGGACTGAAGCTTTCTTT
>NA|NA|TRBV15|TRBJ2-7
CATSRGTGQSYEQYF
TGTGCCACCAGCAGAGGGACGGGACAATCCTACGAGCAGTACTTC
>NA|once|TRBV19|TRBJ1-3
CASSPAGAGNTIYF
TGTGCCAGTAGTCCGGCAGGGGCTGGAAACACCATATATTTT
>TRBD2|few|TRBV2|TRBJ2-1
CASFLSGGVNEQFF
TGTGCCAGCTTCCTGTCGGGAGGGGTTAATGAGCAGTTCTTC
>NA|NA|TRBV5-1|TRBJ2-2
CASSSWDTWNTGELFF
TGCGCCAGCAGCTCTTGGGACACGTGGAACACCGGGGAGCTGTTTTTT
>TRBD1|NA|TRBV27|TRBJ1-2
CASSFLGGTEGYTF
TGTGCCAGCAGTTTCCTGGGGGGGACAGAGGGCTACACCTTC
>NA|NA|TRBV6-2/TRBV6-3|TRBJ2-5
CASGNWGAQYF
TGTGCCAGCGGTAACTGGGGGGCCCAGTACTTC
>NA|NA|TRBV28|TRBJ2-5
CASSFVGVNQETQYF
TGTGCCAGCAGTTTTGTCGGGGTTAACCAAGAGACCCAGTACTTC